Presented here are 28 T cell receptor beta chains from one specimen sequenced in a study of Ad26.COV2.S vaccination and SARS-CoV-2 variants (dated by TCRdb to the early 2020s). The receptor library was made with the immunoSEQ multiplex PCR assay. TCRdb took this table from immuneACCESS and kept in-frame rearrangements with V and J called. Such tables lack part of the clones; where checked against another copy, unresolved V genes explain under half of the gap, and the rest is unexplained. The sample data list 400,000 to 450,000 clones, and about 90% of these were observed just once. The ten largest clones add up to under 4.5% of the sample. The sample's treatment or condition label is to be understood as: around 19 received Ad26.COV2.S at low or high dose, single or two shots; roughly 5 received placebo; per-sample allocation not given. For vaccine and placebo recipients, repertoires were sequenced using samples collected on day 63 after the first injection.

The sample consisted of peripheral blood, taken in a trial of Ad26.COV2.S vaccine versus placebo. The receptors derive from a person aged 18-60 years who received the Ad26.COV2.S COVID-19 vaccine or a placebo.

The V gene is TRBV5-4, the J gene TRBJ2-1; D not resolved. Trimming removed 1 base at V and 9 bases at J, with 11 bases between. This CDR3 is built from 13 residues. CDR1 and CDR2 from the germline V gene are SGHNT and YYREEE (reference sequence). The CDR3 region is CASSLNIRREQFF. The CDR3 DNA sequence: TGTGCCAGCAGCTTGAATATACGTCGTGAGCAGTTCTTC.

This clone was seen just once. The chain carries TRBV11-3 and TRBJ2-7; D is perhaps TRBD1 (6 bases). There are 13 residues in the CDR3. Germline loops: CDR1 SGHNT, CDR2 YENEEA. Deletions cut 0 bases from V and 6 bases from J, with 9 bases between. The CDR3 is CASSLEAGAEQYF. DNA for the CDR3: TGTGCCAGCAGCTTAGAGGCAGGGGCCGAGCAGTACTTC. Full variable domain (outside the CDR3, taken from reference TRBV11-3 and TRBJ2-7): EAGVVQSPRYKIIEKKQPVAFWCNPISGHNTLYWYLQNLGQGPELLIRYENEEAVDDSQLPKDRFSAERLKGVDSTLKIQPAELGDSAVYLCASSLEAGAEQYFGPGTRLTVT.

The chain employs TRBV4-3 and TRBJ2-5; the D gene is possibly TRBD1 (6 bases). From germline, CDR1 is LGHNA and CDR2 YSLEER. The CDR3 runs 15 residues. Trimming pared 1 base from V and 4 bases from J, leaving 13 bases between. The CDR3 is CASSQVFGRGETQYF. For the CDR3, the DNA is TGCGCCAGCAGCCAAGTCTTCGGCAGGGGAGAGACCCAGTACTTC.

The V and J genes are TRBV21-1 and TRBJ2-2. TRBV21-1 is marked as a pseudogene. This CDR3 comprises 22 residues. DNA for the CDR3: TGTGCCAGCACCTTAAGAAGTACCGGGACAGGTCAGGAGCGGGAGCTTGACGGGGAGCTGTTTTTT. It translates to CASTLRSTGTGQERELDGELFF.

The chain is built from TRBV7-9 and TRBJ2-7; perhaps TRBD1 as D (7 bases). V was trimmed by 2 bases and J by 0 bases, leaving 14 bases between them. The CDR3 runs to 16 residues. Per germline, CDR1 SEHNR and CDR2 FQNEAQ (reference sequence). CDR3 DNA sequence: TGTGCCAGCAGCTTAAGTCAGGGGGGATACTCCTACGAGCAGTACTTC. Translated: CASSLSQGGYSYEQYF.

The rearrangement uses TRBV28 and TRBJ1-2, with unresolved D. This CDR3 has 14 residues. Trimming pared 2 bases from V and 2 bases from J, leaving 9 bases between. CDR1 and CDR2 (germline): MDHEN, SYDVKM. The DNA for the CDR3 is TGTGCCAGCAGTTTAGGTTTAAGGAACTATGGCTACACCTTC. This codes for CASSLGLRNYGYTF.

The genes are TRBV2 and TRBJ2-7, with D maybe TRBD2 (5 bases). The CDR3 sequence is 16 residues long. Germline assignment: CDR1 SNHLY and CDR2 FYNNEI. V lost 3 bases to trimming and J lost 3 bases, with 18 bases between them. In DNA form, the CDR3 reads TGTGCCAGCAGTGAGTTTTCTAGCAGTTATCTCTACGAGCAGTACTTC. The encoded protein is CASSEFSSSYLYEQYF.

The chain carries TRBV7-7 and TRBJ1-6; tentative D call: TRBD1 (5 bases). The germline V gene encodes CDR1 SSHAT and CDR2 FNYEAQ (reference sequence). V was clipped by 1 base and J by 10 bases, with 8 bases between them. The CDR3 spans 13 residues. CDR3 bases: TGTGCCAGCAGCTTAGGATGGGGCTCACCCCTCCACTTT. It encodes CASSLGWGSPLHF.

For the CDR3, the DNA is TGTGCCAGCAGCGCCCAGGGGGCTTATGGCTACACCTTC. It encodes CASSAQGAYGYTF. The chain employs TRBV7-9 and TRBJ1-2, with 8 bases that match TRBD1. V trimming: 5 bases; J trimming: 5 bases; junction bases outside the gene matches: 4. The CDR3 totals 13 residues. From germline, CDR1 is SEHNR and CDR2 FQNEAQ (reference sequence).

This clone has more than one count but fewer than ten. The chain carries TRBV19 and TRBJ2-7; maybe TRBD1 (6 bases). The V gene's germline CDR1 is LNHDA and CDR2 SQIVND (reference sequence). V was trimmed by 3 bases and J by 4 bases, leaving 16 bases between them. The CDR3 contains 15 residues. This CDR3 reads CASSIAQGARYEQYF. The DNA for the CDR3 is TGTGCCAGTAGTATTGCACAGGGAGCGAGGTACGAGCAGTACTTC.

The V and J genes are TRBV28 and TRBJ2-7; tentatively, D is TRBD1 (6 bases). CDR1 and CDR2 (germline): MDHEN, SYDVKM. The CDR3 is 13 amino acids. V shed 7 bases and J shed 2 bases, with 12 bases lying between them. Here the CDR3 DNA reads TGTGCCAGCAACCTTGGACAGACCTACGAGCAGTACTTC. This gives the protein CASNLGQTYEQYF.

A single count supports this clone. The gene calls are TRBV13 and TRBJ1-1; TRBD1 aligns across 8 bases. The CDR3 length is 15 residues. CDR1 PRHDT and CDR2 FYEKMQ come from the germline V gene (reference sequence). With 5 bases clipped from V and 1 base from J, the junction kept 6 bases outside the gene matches. In nucleotides, the CDR3 is TGTGCCAGCAGCAAACGGACAGGGAGGAACACTGAAGCTTTCTTT. Translated: CASSKRTGRNTEAFF.

This rearrangement joins TRBV5-4 to TRBJ2-7; the D is unclear. The V end was cut by 1 base, the J end by 4 bases, with 12 bases between. The CDR3 length is 14 residues. Germline CDR1 is SGHNT and CDR2 is YYREEE (reference sequence). In nucleotides, the CDR3 is TGTGCCAGCAGCTTGAGACAAGGGTTGTACGAGCAGTACTTC. Amino acids: CASSLRQGLYEQYF. The whole variable domain, remainder taken from reference TRBV5-4 and TRBJ2-7, is ETGVTQSPTHLIKTRGQQVTLRCSSQSGHNTVSWYQQALGQGPQFIFQYYREEENGRGNFPPRFSGLQFPNYSSELNVNALELDDSALYLCASSLRQGLYEQYFGPGTRLTVT.

V gene TRBV9 combines with J gene TRBJ1-6; D gene ambiguous. The CDR3 sequence is 13 residues long. Germline values: CDR1 SGDLS, CDR2 YYNGEE. Between the trimmed V and J ends, which lost 0 bases and 8 bases, there was a span of 6 bases. The CDR3, as DNA: TGTGCCAGCAGCGTAGGAGGTGATTCACCCCTCCACTTT. Protein sequence: CASSVGGDSPLHF.

This rearrangement joins TRBV18 to TRBJ2-7, with TRBD2 as a possible D gene (6 bases). This CDR3 comprises 12 residues. The germline V gene encodes CDR1 KGHSH and CDR2 LQKENI. Trimming removed 3 bases at V and 7 bases at J, with 10 bases between. This CDR3 reads CASSPGGSEQYF. CDR3 nucleotide sequence: TGTGCCAGCTCACCTGGGGGGAGTGAGCAGTACTTC.

The V call is TRBV6-2 or TRBV6-3, the J call TRBJ2-7; D is possibly TRBD1 (6 bases). The CDR3 consists of 13 residues. Trimming stripped 5 bases from V and 2 bases from J, with 10 bases between. CDR1 and CDR2 from the germline V gene are MNHEY and SVGEGT. CDR3 DNA: TGTGCCAGCAGTATGAACAGGGCCTACGAGCAGTACTTC. Protein: CASSMNRAYEQYF.

The CDR3 nucleotides read TGTGCCAGCAGCCGTAACAGGGGCACAGATACGCAGTATTTT. Translating gives CASSRNRGTDTQYF. This chain joins TRBV4-2 and TRBJ2-3; maybe TRBD1 (6 bases). Germline V gives CDR1 LGHNA, CDR2 YNFKEQ. V dropped 4 bases and J dropped 1 base, with 9 bases sitting between them. The CDR3 is 14 residues long.

The chain is built from TRBV28 and TRBJ2-7; D may match TRBD1 or TRBD2 (7 bases each). V was cut by 3 bases and J by 2 bases, with 23 bases left in between. Germline CDR1 and CDR2: MDHEN and SYDVKM. The CDR3 runs 18 residues. CDR3 loop: CASSLGQMTGTNAYEQYF. The CDR3 nucleotides are TGTGCCAGCAGTTTGGGACAGATGACCGGGACTAATGCCTACGAGCAGTACTTC. The full variable domain, rest sourced from reference TRBV28 and TRBJ2-7, is DVKVTQSSRYLVKRTGEKVFLECVQDMDHENMFWYRQDPGLGLRLIYFSYDVKMKEKGDIPEGYSVSREKKERFSLILESASTNQTSMYLCASSLGQMTGTNAYEQYFGPGTRLTVT.

This clone was seen a handful of times. The rearrangement joins TRBV18 to TRBJ2-1, with TRBD2 identical over 7 bases. The CDR3 contains 16 residues. The trim removed 3 bases at V and 0 bases at J, leaving 5 bases unmatched. In germline, CDR1 is KGHSH, CDR2 LQKENI. The CDR3 DNA reads as TGTGCCAGCTCACCCCTAGCGGATAACTCCTACAATGAGCAGTTCTTC. This codes for CASSPLADNSYNEQFF. The whole variable domain, filled in from reference TRBV18 and TRBJ2-1, reads NAGVMQNPRHLVRRRGQEARLRCSPMKGHSHVYWYRQLPEEGLKFMVYLQKENIIDESGMPKERFSAEFPKEGPSILRIQQVVRGDSAAYFCASSPLADNSYNEQFFGPGTRLTVL.

As for this clone: This CDR3 is also generated by other DNA sequences in the sample. The chain couples TRBV5-6 to TRBJ2-7; no reliable D call. Germline V gene data show CDR1 as SGHDT and CDR2 as YYEEEE. V was pared by 1 base and J by 3 bases, with 5 bases between. The CDR3 extends over 12 amino acids. This chain's CDR3 is CASSLNGYEQYF. The CDR3 DNA follows: TGTGCCAGCAGCTTGAACGGCTACGAGCAGTACTTC.

The rearrangement joins TRBV30 to TRBJ2-2, with D tentatively TRBD2 (5 bases). CDR3 size: 13 residues. Germline CDR1 and CDR2: GTSNPN and SVGIG (reference sequence). V gave up 1 base and J gave up 6 bases, with 9 bases separating them. The CDR3 loop is CAWSGTGAGELFF. CDR3 nucleotide sequence: TGTGCCTGGAGTGGGACCGGGGCCGGGGAGCTGTTTTTT.

This chain connects TRBV5-1 to TRBJ1-1, with TRBD1 matching over 7 bases. CDR1 SGHRS and CDR2 YFSETQ come from the germline V gene. This CDR3 has 14 residues. Germline trimming cut 5 bases from V and 1 base from J; bases unmatched to any gene: 5. The CDR3 bases are TGCGCCAGCAGTTCGACAGGGCGGAACACTGAAGCTTTCTTT. Encoded protein: CASSSTGRNTEAFF.

The rearrangement links TRBV5-1 to TRBJ1-1, with unresolved D. The germline V gene encodes CDR1 SGHRS and CDR2 YFSETQ. The CDR3 totals 15 residues. Trimming took off 4 bases at V and 4 bases at J, with 17 bases between the two ends. The CDR3 sequence is CASSPVKREGTEAFF. As DNA, the CDR3 is TGCGCCAGCAGCCCCGTTAAGAGGGAGGGCACTGAAGCTTTCTTT. The full variable domain, in which reference TRBV5-1 and TRBJ1-1 provide the parts outside the CDR3, is KAGVTQTPRYLIKTRGQQVTLSCSPISGHRSVSWYQQTPGQGLQFLFEYFSETQRNKGNFPGRFSGRQFSNSRSEMNVSTLELGDSALYLCASSPVKREGTEAFFGQGTRLTVV.

This clone was detected only a few times. This chain joins TRBV6-4 and TRBJ2-1; D possibly matches TRBD1 or TRBD2 (6 bases each). The V end was cut by 0 bases, the J end by 10 bases, with 13 bases between. The CDR3 consists of 14 residues. Germline V gene sequence: CDR1 MRHNA, CDR2 SNTAGT. The DNA of the CDR3 is TGTGCCAGCAGTGACTCTATGGGGGCGGGGGAGCAGTTCTTC. It is translated as CASSDSMGAGEQFF.

The genes are TRBV5-1 and TRBJ2-1, with 9 bases identical to TRBD2. J was trimmed by 5 bases and V by 3 bases; bases with no gene match: 6. CDR3 length equals 15 residues. Germline loops: CDR1 SGHRS, CDR2 YFSETQ. The CDR3: CASSSGTSSNNEQFF. The CDR3 nucleotides are TGCGCCAGCAGCTCCGGGACTAGCTCAAACAATGAGCAGTTCTTC.

V and J are TRBV11-2 and TRBJ2-7, with D unclear. Trimming shortened V by 0 bases and J by 0 bases, and 6 bases separated the two germline ends. The CDR3 totals 14 residues. The germline V gene has CDR1 SGHAT and CDR2 FQNNGV. CDR3 protein: CASSLDGISYEQYF. The CDR3 DNA reads TGTGCCAGCAGCTTAGACGGTATCTCCTACGAGCAGTACTTC.

The genes are TRBV5-4 and TRBJ2-2; maybe TRBD1 (6 bases). The V and J ends lost 4 bases and 5 bases respectively, with 9 bases between them. CDR1 SGHNT and CDR2 YYREEE come from the germline V gene (reference sequence). This CDR3 comprises 13 residues. The CDR3 DNA sequence: TGTGCCAGCAGCCCGGGACAAACCGGGGAGCTGTTTTTT. This sequence encodes CASSPGQTGELFF.

The J gene is TRBJ2-7, the V gene TRBV27; 9 nucleotides line up with TRBD2. The ends lost 0 bases at V and 2 bases at J; junction bases unmatched: 5. Germline V CDR1 and CDR2: MNHEY, SMNVEV (reference sequence). There are 16 residues in the CDR3. In nucleotides, the CDR3 is TGTGCCAGCAGTTTATCGTCCCTAGCGGGACCCTACGAGCAGTACTTC. Amino acid sequence: CASSLSSLAGPYEQYF.